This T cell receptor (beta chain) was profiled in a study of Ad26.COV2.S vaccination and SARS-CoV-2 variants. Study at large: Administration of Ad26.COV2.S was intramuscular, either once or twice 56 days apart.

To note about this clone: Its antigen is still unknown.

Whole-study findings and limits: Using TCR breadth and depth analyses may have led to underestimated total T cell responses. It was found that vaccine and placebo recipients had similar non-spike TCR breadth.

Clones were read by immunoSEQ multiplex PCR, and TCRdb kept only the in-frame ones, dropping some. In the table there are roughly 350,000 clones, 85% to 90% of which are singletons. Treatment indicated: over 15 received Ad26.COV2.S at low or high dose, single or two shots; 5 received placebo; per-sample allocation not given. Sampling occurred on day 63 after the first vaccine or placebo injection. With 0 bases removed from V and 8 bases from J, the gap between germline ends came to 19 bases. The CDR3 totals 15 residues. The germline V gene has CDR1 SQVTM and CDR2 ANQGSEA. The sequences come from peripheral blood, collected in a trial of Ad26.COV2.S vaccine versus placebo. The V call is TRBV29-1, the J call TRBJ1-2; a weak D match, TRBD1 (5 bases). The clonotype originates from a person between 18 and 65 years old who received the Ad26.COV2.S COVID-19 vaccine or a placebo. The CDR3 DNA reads TGCAGCGTTGAAGATCTCGGGGAGGAGGGGAGAGGCTACACCTTC. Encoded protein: CSVEDLGEEGRGYTF.